These 25 T cell receptor beta chains originate from one sample sequenced in a study of blood T cells in healthy people across ages. A J-beta primer mix and a sample-barcoded 5' primer were used in a second PCR of about 7 to 12 cycles. MiXCR was run by TCRdb on the 5' RACE reads, yielding one entry per CDR3 protein. The table has about 830,000 distinct CDR3 sequences, around 62% seen once. Sequencing was carried out using blood. These receptors were taken from a man under 40 in good health.

V usage is TRBV2 and J usage is TRBJ2-6; D unresolved. CDR3 size: 14 residues. Germline loops: CDR1 SNHLY, CDR2 FYNNEI. V gave up 8 bases and J gave up 2 bases, with 10 bases separating them. The CDR3 region is CASSRATGANVLTF. CDR3 bases: TGTGCCAGCTCAAGGGCAACTGGGGCCAACGTCCTGACTTTC.

The rearrangement joins TRBV12-3 or TRBV12-4 to TRBJ2-5; 9 positions agree with TRBD1. The CDR3 contains 15 residues. With 6 bases clipped from V and 1 base from J, the junction kept 6 bases outside the gene matches. The CDR3 DNA reads TGTGCCAGCAGACGACAGGGGGGGGCCCAAGAGACCCAGTACTTC. Translation gives CASRRQGGAQETQYF.

The chain employs TRBV12-3 or TRBV12-4 and TRBJ1-4; 9 bases line up with TRBD1. The V and J ends lost 4 bases and 8 bases, in that order; junction bases with no gene match: 8. The CDR3 is 15 residues long. The CDR3 region is CASSSRDRAGEKLFF. CDR3 in DNA: TGTGCCAGCAGTTCCCGGGACAGGGCTGGGGAAAAACTGTTTTTT.

This clonotype was detected only a few times. The genes are TRBV20-1 and TRBJ1-6; D is possibly TRBD1 (5 bases). The V gene's germline CDR1 is DFQATT and CDR2 SNEGSKA (reference sequence). Between the trimmed V and J ends, which lost 5 bases and 8 bases, there was a span of 7 bases. The CDR3 covers 11 residues. CDR3 sequence reads: CSAQQDSPLHF. The CDR3 DNA is TGCAGTGCTCAACAGGATTCACCCCTCCACTTT.

The sample holds a few counts of this clonotype. The genes are TRBV5-1 and TRBJ2-1; 10 nucleotides match TRBD2. Germline V lookup: CDR1 SGHRS, CDR2 YFSETQ. The junction had 6 bases not matched to a gene; V was cut back by 1 base and J by 8 bases. This CDR3 has 15 residues. The CDR3 DNA reads as TGCGCCAGCAGCTTGAGAAGCGGGGGGGCCCATGAGCAGTTCTTC. This encodes CASSLRSGGAHEQFF. Full variable domain (rest looked up from reference TRBV5-1 and TRBJ2-1): KAGVTQTPRYLIKTRGQQVTLSCSPISGHRSVSWYQQTPGQGLQFLFEYFSETQRNKGNFPGRFSGRQFSNSRSEMNVSTLELGDSALYLCASSLRSGGAHEQFFGPGTRLTVL.

The genes are TRBV3-1 and TRBJ2-4; D may match TRBD1 or TRBD2 (5 bases each). The DNA matches TRBJ2-7 better at its end, which makes the J call doubtful. In germline, CDR1 is LGHDT, CDR2 YNNKEL (reference sequence). The CDR3 contains 13 residues. The CDR3 reads CASSQGREREQYF. In nucleotides, the CDR3 is TGTGCCAGCAGCCAAGGCAGGGAGCGCGAGCAGTACTTC.

The chain uses TRBV19 and TRBJ2-2; D might be TRBD1 or TRBD2, each matching 5 bases. The CDR3 spans 16 residues. CDR1 is LNHDA, CDR2 SQIVND, per germline (reference sequence). V shed 3 bases and J shed 1 base, with 12 bases lying between them. The CDR3 region is CASSMHGAENTGELFF. The CDR3 DNA reads TGTGCCAGTAGTATGCACGGGGCAGAGAACACCGGGGAGCTGTTTTTT.

The chain couples TRBV2 to TRBJ2-7; D gene uncertain. The CDR3 runs 15 residues. Trimming pared 0 bases from V and 2 bases from J, leaving 11 bases between. Germline lookup yields CDR1 SNHLY and CDR2 FYNNEI. Here the CDR3 reads CASSEAGLETYEQYF. The CDR3 DNA reads TGTGCCAGCAGTGAAGCAGGGCTTGAAACCTACGAGCAGTACTTC.

V and J are TRBV20-1 and TRBJ2-2; possible D gene TRBD1, 5 bases. The CDR3 totals 15 residues. Trimming cost V 6 bases and J 3 bases, with 17 bases left between them. Germline V lookup: CDR1 DFQATT, CDR2 SNEGSKA (reference sequence). The CDR3 region has the DNA TGCAGTGCCCTCAGGGCCTATACTGACACCGGGGAGCTGTTTTTT. This encodes CSALRAYTDTGELFF.

The genes are TRBV4-3 and TRBJ2-6; D uncertain. V lost 1 base and J 0 bases, leaving 7 bases between the germline ends. CDR1 and CDR2 from the germline V gene are LGHNA and YSLEER. This CDR3 has 16 amino acids. As DNA, the CDR3 is TGCGCCAGCAGCCAAGTTAGTTACTCTGGGGCCAACGTCCTGACTTTC. Amino acid sequence: CASSQVSYSGANVLTF.

The chain carries TRBV20-1 and TRBJ2-5; D remains unclear. Trimming stripped 0 bases from V and 1 base from J, with 9 bases between. The CDR3 is 14 amino acids. In germline, CDR1 is DFQATT, CDR2 SNEGSKA (reference sequence). The DNA of the CDR3 is TGCAGTGCTAGAGAGTTCCTGGGCCAAGAGACCCAGTACTTC. Encoded protein: CSAREFLGQETQYF.

This clonotype appeared a single time. The CDR3: CASSIDRGNTEAFF. CDR3 bases: TGTGCCAGCAGCATTGACAGGGGTAACACTGAAGCTTTCTTT. The chain carries TRBV9 and TRBJ1-1; TRBD1 agrees at 8 bases. Unmatched junction bases numbered 4, after V lost 4 bases and J lost 2 bases. The CDR3 spans 14 residues. Germline V gives CDR1 SGDLS, CDR2 YYNGEE.

A word on this clonotype: Mismatch with germline at one junction end may stem from a read error. The gene calls are TRBV10-3 and TRBJ1-2; TRBD1 aligns across 8 bases. The CDR3 runs 14 residues. Germline CDR1 is ENHRY and CDR2 is SYGVKD. The DNA for the CDR3 is TGCGCCGGAACGGCAGGGGGCGACTCCTATGGCTACACCTTC. This sequence encodes CAGTAGGDSYGYTF.

This chain connects TRBV4-3 to TRBJ2-3; no definite D call. Germline CDR1 is LGHNA and CDR2 is YSLEER. Trimming left V 0 bases short and J 3 bases short, with 10 bases between. The CDR3 consists of 15 residues. The CDR3 spells CASSQEKGPTDTQYF. CDR3 in DNA: TGCGCCAGCAGCCAAGAAAAGGGTCCGACAGATACGCAGTATTTT.

This chain connects TRBV25-1 to TRBJ2-5, with D hard to call. The CDR3 loop spans 13 amino acids. Germline lookup yields CDR1 MGHDK and CDR2 SYGVNS. Trimming shortened V by 7 bases and J by 2 bases, and 11 bases separated the two germline ends. Here the CDR3 reads CASTPFRQETQYF. Written as DNA, the CDR3 is TGTGCCAGCACCCCGTTCAGACAAGAGACCCAGTACTTC.

V is TRBV6-1 and J is TRBJ1-2; the D gene is possibly TRBD1 (5 bases). Trimming removed 8 bases from V and 2 bases from J, with 18 bases in between. Germline V CDR1 and CDR2: MNHNS, SASEGT. This CDR3 region has 15 residues. The CDR3 protein is CASQSSGTRNYGYTF. The CDR3 DNA sequence: TGTGCCAGCCAGAGCTCCGGGACGAGAAACTATGGCTACACCTTC.

CDR3: CASSYGTSGGNNEQFF. As DNA, the CDR3 is TGTGCCAGCAGCTACGGGACTAGCGGGGGCAACAATGAGCAGTTCTTC. J is TRBJ2-1 and V is TRBV7-3; TRBD2 agrees at 14 bases. V lost 4 bases and J lost 5; bases outside the gene matches: 4. This CDR3 comprises 16 residues. Germline V gene data show CDR1 as SGHTA and CDR2 as FQGTGA.

This rearrangement joins TRBV20-1 to TRBJ2-4, with D tentatively TRBD1 or TRBD2 (5 bases each). The J call is doubtful: the DNA matches TRBJ2-7 better. Germline-derived CDR1 and CDR2 are DFQATT and SNEGSKA (reference sequence). The CDR3 has 14 residues. CDR3 residues: CSARAGRGAYEQYF. DNA for the CDR3: TGCAGTGCTAGGGCCGGTCGGGGCGCCTACGAGCAGTACTTC.

The V and J genes are TRBV27 and TRBJ1-6; D is uncertain. The CDR3 is 15 amino acids. The V gene lost 5 bases and the J gene lost 0 bases, with 8 bases spanning the gap. Germline loops: CDR1 MNHEY, CDR2 SMNVEV (reference sequence). CDR3 in amino acids: CASSESSSYNSPLHF. The CDR3 bases are TGTGCCAGCAGTGAGAGTAGCTCCTATAATTCACCCCTCCACTTT.

This clonotype was counted once. This chain uses TRBV4-3 with TRBJ1-5, with a possible D match to TRBD1 (5 bases). This CDR3 is built from 13 residues. The germline gives CDR1 LGHNA, CDR2 YSLEER. V lost 3 bases, J lost 6 bases, and 9 bases lay in between. The CDR3 nucleotides read TGCGCCAGCAGCCAGCAGGGAGGTCAGCCCCAGCATTTT. Residues: CASSQQGGQPQHF.

This chain joins TRBV3-1 and TRBJ2-7; tentatively, D is TRBD2 (5 bases). V lost 3 bases, J lost 7 bases, and 19 bases lay in between. This CDR3 comprises 15 residues. CDR1 and CDR2 from the germline V gene are LGHDT and YNNKEL (reference sequence). The CDR3 DNA sequence: TGTGCCAGCAGCCATCACCAAGGAGGACCCGGAGAGCAGTACTTC. Protein: CASSHHQGGPGEQYF.

A note on this clonotype: A read error may account for a junction end that differs from germline. The V gene is TRBV15, the J gene TRBJ2-5, with a tentative D call TRBD2 (6 bases). CDR3 size: 14 residues. The germline CDR1 and CDR2 sequences are LNHNV and YYDKDF (reference sequence). This chain's CDR3 is CATSRDRGGENQYF. The CDR3 DNA reads as TGTGCCACCAGCAGAGATCGCGGAGGGGAGAACCAGTACTTC.

V is TRBV9 and J is TRBJ2-4; the D gene is possibly TRBD1 (6 bases). The J call is doubtful: the DNA matches TRBJ2-7 better. There are 14 residues in the CDR3. CDR1 SGDLS and CDR2 YYNGEE come from the germline V gene. CDR3 bases: TGTGCCAGCAGCGTAGATCAGGGGACCTACGAGCAGTACTTC. The encoded protein is CASSVDQGTYEQYF.

The V gene is TRBV9, the J gene TRBJ2-7; 10 bases are shared with TRBD1. The V gene's germline CDR1 is SGDLS and CDR2 YYNGEE. After removal of 5 bases from V and 3 bases from J, the junction contained 8 bases not matched to a gene. The length of the CDR3 is 15 residues. Written as DNA, the CDR3 is TGTGCCAGCAGTAGAGGACAGGGGGATTTCTACGAGCAGTACTTC. Translation: CASSRGQGDFYEQYF. The complete variable domain, with remaining parts taken from reference TRBV9 and TRBJ2-7, reads DSGVTQTPKHLITATGQRVTLRCSPRSGDLSVYWYQQSLDQGLQFLIQYYNGEERAKGNILERFSAQQFPDLHSELNLSSLELGDSALYFCASSRGQGDFYEQYFGPGTRLTVT.

CDR3 amino acids: CASSKLANPQETQYF. In nucleotides, the CDR3 is TGTGCCAGCAGTAAACTAGCTAACCCCCAAGAGACCCAGTACTTC. The V gene is TRBV6-1, the J gene TRBJ2-5, with TRBD2 as a possible D gene (6 bases). This CDR3 region has 15 residues. Trimming shortened V by 5 bases and J by 1 base, and 14 bases separated the two germline ends. Per the germline V gene, CDR1 is MNHNS and CDR2 is SASEGT.